These 12 T cell receptor beta chains came from one sample sequenced in a study of T-cell memory formation after mild COVID-19. MiXCR, applied by TCRdb to the 5' RACE reads, yields one record per CDR3 protein. The sample yields 550,000 to 600,000 distinct CDR3 sequences, roughly 17% seen once. Source material: PBMCs or a T cell subset sorted from them (not recorded which). The receptors derive from an adult woman who had mild COVID-19 (a few samples of this study predate the infection). Cell type and time point are not known.

This clonotype was observed a few times. This chain connects TRBV20-1 to TRBJ2-3; the D is unclear. CDR3 size: 15 residues. Germline CDR1 is DFQATT and CDR2 is SNEGSKA (reference sequence). Trimming took 5 bases from V and 3 from J, leaving 18 bases between them. In DNA, the CDR3 is TGCAGTGCTGTGGTGAACGAGTATATGACAGATACGCAGTATTTT. Amino acids: CSAVVNEYMTDTQYF.

This clonotype showed up just a few times. The chain joins TRBV4-3 to TRBJ2-3, with TRBD1 matching over 8 bases. V lost 0 bases, J lost 2 bases, and 7 bases stayed unmatched. CDR1 and CDR2 from the germline V gene are LGHNA and YSLEER. The CDR3 length is 17 residues. For the CDR3, the DNA is TGCGCCAGCAGCCAAGACCGGGACAGGAAGACCACAGATACGCAGTATTTT. Translating gives CASSQDRDRKTTDTQYF.

This clonotype came up a few times. This sequence joins TRBV7-2 and TRBJ1-2, with D unresolved. The CDR3 length is 15 residues. Germline-derived CDR1 and CDR2 are SGHTA and FQGNSA. Deletions cut 0 bases from V and 3 bases from J, with 11 bases between. In DNA, the CDR3 is TGTGCCAGCAGCTTAGCAAGGGATTGGGACTATGGCTACACCTTC. This encodes CASSLARDWDYGYTF.

The chain has TRBV5-1 and TRBJ2-1, with 11 bases that match TRBD2. The germline CDR1 and CDR2 sequences are SGHRS and YFSETQ. The CDR3 extends over 15 amino acids. V lost 4 bases, J lost 3 bases, and 3 bases stayed unmatched. CDR3 in amino acids: CASSVGTSGYNEQFF. CDR3 nucleotide sequence: TGCGCCAGCAGCGTGGGGACTAGCGGCTACAATGAGCAGTTCTTC.

A few counts support this clonotype. This sequence joins TRBV7-9 and TRBJ1-4; D remains ambiguous. The CDR3 spans 11 residues. Germline V lookup: CDR1 SEHNR, CDR2 FQNEAQ (reference sequence). Trimming took 3 bases from V and 6 from J, leaving 2 bases between them. The CDR3 spells CASSFHEKLFF. CDR3 DNA sequence: TGTGCCAGCAGCTTCCATGAAAAACTGTTTTTT.

This clonotype has more than one count but fewer than ten. The V and J genes are TRBV7-9 and TRBJ2-1; no reliable D call. This CDR3 has 12 amino acids. Trimming took 1 base from V and 6 from J, leaving 4 bases between them. Germline V gene sequence: CDR1 SEHNR, CDR2 FQNEAQ (reference sequence). CDR3 in amino acids: CASSLDLNEQFF. CDR3 DNA sequence: TGTGCCAGCAGCTTAGATCTCAATGAGCAGTTCTTC.

V gene TRBV5-5 combines with J gene TRBJ2-1; D is uncertain. Looked up from germline, CDR1 is SGHKS and CDR2 is YYEKEE (reference sequence). CDR3 length equals 15 residues. V dropped 5 bases and J dropped 0 bases, with 12 bases sitting between them. CDR3 DNA sequence: TGTGCCAGCAGTCCAGGTTTTTCCTCCTACAATGAGCAGTTCTTC. Protein product: CASSPGFSSYNEQFF.

This rearrangement joins TRBV5-1 to TRBJ2-7; 9 bases fit TRBD1. The CDR3 is 15 amino acids. Per germline, CDR1 SGHRS and CDR2 YFSETQ. Trimming took 5 bases from V and 5 from J; bases not matched to a gene: 11. The CDR3 region is CASSGADRGIHEQYF. The CDR3 DNA reads TGCGCCAGCAGTGGGGCCGACAGGGGGATCCACGAGCAGTACTTC.

This clonotype was seen only a few times. The chain employs TRBV27 and TRBJ2-7; a weak D match, TRBD1 (5 bases). Germline CDR1 MNHEY, CDR2 SMNVEV (reference sequence). The length of the CDR3 is 14 residues. Trimming shortened V by 3 bases and J by 2 bases, and 11 bases separated the two germline ends. CDR3 loop: CASSLAGYPYEQYF. The CDR3 DNA sequence: TGTGCCAGCAGTTTGGCAGGGTACCCCTACGAGCAGTACTTC.

In its sample, this clonotype was seen many times. This rearrangement joins TRBV30 to TRBJ2-2, with D tentatively TRBD2 (5 bases). Trimming left V 5 bases short and J 1 base short, with 11 bases between. Looked up from germline, CDR1 is GTSNPN and CDR2 is SVGIG (reference sequence). The CDR3 is 14 amino acids. The CDR3 loop is CAWSSRVNTGELFF. The CDR3, as DNA: TGTGCCTGGTCCTCGCGGGTGAACACCGGGGAGCTGTTTTTT.

J is TRBJ2-2 and V is TRBV20-1, with D possibly called TRBD1 or TRBD2 (5 bases each). Germline V gene data show CDR1 as DFQATT and CDR2 as SNEGSKA (reference sequence). This CDR3 region has 15 residues. V lost 0 bases and J 3 bases, leaving 11 bases between the germline ends. CDR3 loop: CSARDIQGDTGELFF. The CDR3 coding sequence is TGCAGTGCTAGAGATATTCAGGGAGACACCGGGGAGCTGTTTTTT.

As DNA, the CDR3 is TGTGCCAGCAGCTTACACAGGGGGGATGGAGAGACCCAGTACTTC. Amino acid sequence: CASSLHRGDGETQYF. The chain has TRBV7-6 and TRBJ2-5, with TRBD1 identical over 8 bases. Germline V CDR1 and CDR2: SGHVS, FNYEAQ. This CDR3 spans 15 amino acids. The trim removed 2 bases at V and 4 bases at J, leaving 6 bases unmatched.